These 10 T cell receptor beta chains share one sample of origin, sequenced in a study of radiotherapy plus CTLA-4 blockade in lung cancer. Assay used: immunoSEQ multiplex PCR; TCRdb lists only in-frame clones, some missing. Of approximately 95,000 clones in the sample, approximately 78% were seen once. The sample consisted of peripheral blood, taken from a patient treated with radiotherapy plus ipilimumab. These receptors were taken from a human donor with non-small cell lung cancer who had a partial response to radiotherapy plus ipilimumab.

The chain recombines TRBV28 with TRBJ2-1, with TRBD2 as a possible D gene (6 bases). CDR3 length: 14 residues. Germline V CDR1 and CDR2: MDHEN, SYDVKM. V was shortened by 3 bases and J by 3 bases, with 9 bases between the two germline ends. The CDR3 DNA is TGTGCCAGCAGTTTGGGGGGTTTCTACAATGAGCAGTTCTTC. Translating gives CASSLGGFYNEQFF. Full variable domain (outside the CDR3, taken from reference TRBV28 and TRBJ2-1): DVKVTQSSRYLVKRTGEKVFLECVQDMDHENMFWYRQDPGLGLRLIYFSYDVKMKEKGDIPEGYSVSREKKERFSLILESASTNQTSMYLCASSLGGFYNEQFFGPGTRLTVL.

This sequence joins TRBV19 and TRBJ2-1; D call uncertain. Trimming took 11 bases from V and 0 from J, leaving 14 bases between them. Germline CDR1 LNHDA, CDR2 SQIVND (reference sequence). The length of the CDR3 is 14 residues. The CDR3 DNA reads TGTGCCGTAGCCCCACCGAGCTCCTACAATGAGCAGTTCTTC. Translation gives CAVAPPSSYNEQFF. Using reference TRBV19 and TRBJ2-1 for the parts outside the CDR3, the full variable domain is DGGITQSPKYLFRKEGQNVTLSCEQNLNHDAMYWYRQDPGQGLRLIYYSQIVNDFQKGDIAEGYSVSREKKESFPLTVTSAQKNPTAFYLCAVAPPSSYNEQFFGPGTRLTVL.

The gene calls are TRBV20-1 and TRBJ1-1; unclear D gene. Germline CDR1 is DFQATT and CDR2 is SNEGSKA (reference sequence). The CDR3 is made up of 11 amino acids. The V end lost 6 bases, the J end lost 8 bases, and 13 bases lay between the germline ends. The CDR3 DNA follows: TGCAGTGCCTCGGATCTACAGGAAGCTTTCTTT. It codes for CSASDLQEAFF.

The rearrangement joins TRBV30 to TRBJ2-5; tentative D call: TRBD1 (5 bases). There are 13 residues in the CDR3. Per the germline V gene, CDR1 is GTSNPN and CDR2 is SVGIG (reference sequence). Trimming stripped 0 bases from V and 4 bases from J, with 9 bases between. The CDR3 is CAWSVQGVETQYF. DNA for the CDR3: TGTGCCTGGAGTGTACAAGGGGTAGAGACCCAGTACTTC.

This clone was recorded a few times. The chain joins TRBV27 to TRBJ1-3; 8 bases fit TRBD1. The CDR3 loop spans 14 amino acids. The trim removed 4 bases at V and 3 bases at J, leaving 2 bases unmatched. Germline V gene lookup returns CDR1 MNHEY and CDR2 SMNVEV (reference sequence). CDR3 DNA sequence: TGTGCCAGCAGTTACAGGGGGTATGGAAACACCATATATTTT. It encodes CASSYRGYGNTIYF.

The chain joins TRBV7-2 to TRBJ2-4, with a tentative D call TRBD1 (8 bases). This CDR3 comprises 16 residues. Germline CDR1 SGHTA, CDR2 FQGNSA. Trimming took off 5 bases at V and 1 base at J, with 15 bases between the two ends. The CDR3 sequence: CASSGTQGGAKNIQYF. CDR3 nucleotide sequence: TGTGCCAGCAGCGGAACACAGGGGGGGGCCAAAAACATTCAGTACTTC.

This chain links TRBV5-6 with TRBJ1-3; possible D gene TRBD1, 5 bases. The CDR3 covers 15 residues. CDR1 and CDR2 from the germline V gene are SGHDT and YYEEEE. V dropped 4 bases and J dropped 4 bases, with 15 bases sitting between them. As DNA, the CDR3 is TGTGCCAGCAGCCTTTACTCAGGGCGCGGAAACACCATATATTTT. It encodes CASSLYSGRGNTIYF.

This clone was recorded once. J is TRBJ2-5 and V is TRBV6-1, with TRBD1 matching over 10 bases. V was clipped by 2 bases and J by 4 bases; unmatched bases: 19. The germline CDR1 and CDR2 sequences are MNHNS and SASEGT. CDR3 length equals 20 residues. CDR3 protein: CASSESLGGRGTGARETQYF. The CDR3 DNA follows: TGTGCCAGCAGTGAAAGTCTTGGCGGGCGGGGGACAGGGGCTCGAGAGACCCAGTACTTC.

The chain employs TRBV30 and TRBJ2-1; 8 positions agree with TRBD2. Per the germline V gene, CDR1 is GTSNPN and CDR2 is SVGIG (reference sequence). The ends lost 0 bases at V and 2 bases at J; junction bases unmatched: 9. The CDR3 consists of 17 residues. CDR3 in amino acids: CAWSVGPGGVAYNEQFF. As DNA, the CDR3 is TGTGCCTGGAGTGTAGGCCCCGGGGGGGTTGCCTACAATGAGCAGTTCTTC.

V and J are TRBV19 and TRBJ2-2; TRBD2 aligns across 7 bases. The V gene's germline CDR1 is LNHDA and CDR2 SQIVND (reference sequence). The CDR3 spans 16 residues. V shed 5 bases, J shed 4 bases, and the junction held 10 bases outside the gene matches. CDR3 bases: TGTGCCAGTAGTCCCCCGGGCGGGAGAGGCACCGGGGAGCTGTTTTTT. Protein sequence: CASSPPGGRGTGELFF.